This is a list of T cell receptor beta chains from one sample in a study of regulatory T cells in long-lasting Graves disease. TCRdb re-called the multiplex PCR reads with MiXCR, one entry per CDR3 protein. The table includes 440,000 or so distinct CDR3 sequences, about 17% detected once. This sample was shared with a second study, whose subject was T cells in Graves' hyperthyroidism and ophthalmopathy.

This material consisted of peripheral blood mononuclear cells (PBMCs), taken at new diagnosis, from a patient treated with antithyroid drugs. The receptors were sampled from a woman in her twenties or thirties with Graves disease. Both conserved end residues are part of each CDR3. Fields, in order: J gene, clone size, D gene, V gene, CDR3 protein. The D gene is left open where the match is weak. Clone size is given for some rows only: seen once, a few or many times, or a class if the clone is expanded.

J gene: TRBJ2-1
clone size: many
D gene: TRBD2
V gene: TRBV3-1
CDR3 protein: CASSRPSGRGYEQFF

J gene: TRBJ2-1
clone size: .
D gene: TRBD2
V gene: TRBV9
CDR3 protein: CASGVAGGVNEQFF

J gene: TRBJ2-3
clone size: many
D gene: TRBD2
V gene: TRBV20-1
CDR3 protein: CSALAGETDTQYF

J gene: TRBJ1-6
clone size: many
D gene: TRBD1
V gene: TRBV12-3/TRBV12-4
CDR3 protein: CASKLTGTYSPLHF

J gene: TRBJ2-5
clone size: many
D gene: TRBD2
V gene: TRBV4-2
CDR3 protein: CASSQDPAGKAETQYF

J gene: TRBJ2-7
clone size: .
D gene: .
V gene: TRBV6-6
CDR3 protein: CASSYSRPEQYF

J gene: TRBJ2-7
clone size: many
D gene: .
V gene: TRBV18
CDR3 protein: CASSPTGKVYEQYF

J gene: TRBJ2-3
clone size: many
D gene: .
V gene: TRBV11-2
CDR3 protein: CASSPRFGPSGGTDTQYF

J gene: TRBJ1-2
clone size: .
D gene: TRBD1
V gene: TRBV4-1
CDR3 protein: CASSQVPGGYGYTF

J gene: TRBJ2-3
clone size: .
D gene: .
V gene: TRBV5-8
CDR3 protein: CASSLGSTATDTQYF

J gene: TRBJ2-3
clone size: many
D gene: TRBD2
V gene: TRBV27
CDR3 protein: CASSFSGRPPGDTQYF

J gene: TRBJ1-2
clone size: once
D gene: .
V gene: TRBV18
CDR3 protein: CASSLTDRSNYGYTF

J gene: TRBJ2-3
clone size: many
D gene: .
V gene: TRBV11-2
CDR3 protein: CASSRTDTQYF

J gene: TRBJ2-1
clone size: many
D gene: TRBD2
V gene: TRBV2
CDR3 protein: CASSLELAGGPDEQFF

J gene: TRBJ1-5
clone size: many
D gene: .
V gene: TRBV4-1
CDR3 protein: CASSQGVGPDDQPQHF

J gene: TRBJ2-7
clone size: many
D gene: TRBD2
V gene: TRBV6-5
CDR3 protein: CASSYLSSGTTSSYEQYF

J gene: TRBJ2-3
clone size: few
D gene: .
V gene: TRBV9
CDR3 protein: CASSATRPRTPDTQYF

J gene: TRBJ2-3
clone size: many
D gene: .
V gene: TRBV28
CDR3 protein: CATSSAQYTDTQYF

J gene: TRBJ2-5
clone size: .
D gene: TRBD2
V gene: TRBV7-2
CDR3 protein: CASSRLAGARETQYF